This T cell receptor (beta chain) was found in a study of Ad26.COV2.S vaccination and SARS-CoV-2 variants. Whole-study context: Ad26.COV2.S, an intramuscular injection, was given once or twice 56 days apart.

Study conclusions and caveats: Vaccine recipients showed a spike-specific TCR breadth that was higher than in placebo recipients. Comparability of non-spike TCR breadth was observed across vaccine and placebo recipients.

Germline values: CDR1 SGHTA, CDR2 FQGNSA. With 8 bases removed from V and 0 bases from J, the gap between germline ends came to 14 bases. This CDR3 has 15 amino acids. In regard to this clone: Its antigen is not known.

The method was immunoSEQ multiplex PCR; TCRdb's version includes in-frame clones alone and lacks a portion of them. This sample has roughly 350,000 clones; over 75% occur once, and the top ten carry more than 3%. Treatment defined: some 20 received Ad26.COV2.S at low or high dose, single or two shots; roughly 5 received placebo; per-sample allocation not given. Repertoires come from day 63 after the first vaccine or placebo injection. Aged 18-55 years, donor was enrolled in Boston at some point between 2019 and 2021. The V gene is TRBV7-2, the J gene TRBJ1-5; D remains ambiguous. The source of this sequence is a person aged 18-65 years who received the Ad26.COV2.S COVID-19 vaccine or a placebo. Sample: peripheral blood, taken in a trial of Ad26.COV2.S vaccine versus placebo. The CDR3 nucleotides read TGTGCCAGCGCGATGGACCTTGGTAGCAATCAGCCCCAGCATTTT. Its protein product is CASAMDLGSNQPQHF.